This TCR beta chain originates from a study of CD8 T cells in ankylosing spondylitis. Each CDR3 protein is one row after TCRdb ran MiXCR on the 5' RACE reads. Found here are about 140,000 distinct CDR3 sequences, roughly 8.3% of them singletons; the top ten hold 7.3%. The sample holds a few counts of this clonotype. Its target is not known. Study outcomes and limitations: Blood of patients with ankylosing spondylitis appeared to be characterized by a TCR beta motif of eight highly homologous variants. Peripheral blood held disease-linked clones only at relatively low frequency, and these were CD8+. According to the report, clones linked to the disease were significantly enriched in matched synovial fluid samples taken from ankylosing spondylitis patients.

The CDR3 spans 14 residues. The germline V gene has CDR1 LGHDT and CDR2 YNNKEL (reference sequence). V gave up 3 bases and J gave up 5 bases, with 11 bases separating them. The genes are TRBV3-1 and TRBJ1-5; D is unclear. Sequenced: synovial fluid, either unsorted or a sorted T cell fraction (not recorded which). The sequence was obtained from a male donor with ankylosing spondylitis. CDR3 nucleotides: TGTGCCAGCAGCCAGGACTTCGCTGATCAGCCCCAGCATTTT. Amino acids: CASSQDFADQPQHF.